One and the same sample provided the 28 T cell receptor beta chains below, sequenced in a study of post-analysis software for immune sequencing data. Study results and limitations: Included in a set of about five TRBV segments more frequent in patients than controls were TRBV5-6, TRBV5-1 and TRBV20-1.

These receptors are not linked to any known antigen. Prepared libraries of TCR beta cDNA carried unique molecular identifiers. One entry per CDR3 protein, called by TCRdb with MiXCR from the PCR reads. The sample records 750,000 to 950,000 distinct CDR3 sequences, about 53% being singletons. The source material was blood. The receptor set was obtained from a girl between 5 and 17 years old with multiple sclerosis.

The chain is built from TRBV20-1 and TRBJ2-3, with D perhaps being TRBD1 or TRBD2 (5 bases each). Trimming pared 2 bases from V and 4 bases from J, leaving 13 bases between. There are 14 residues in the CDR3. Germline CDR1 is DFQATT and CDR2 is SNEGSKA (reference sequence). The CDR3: CSARYGTLADTQYF. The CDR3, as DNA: TGCAGTGCTAGATATGGGACCCTTGCAGATACGCAGTATTTT.

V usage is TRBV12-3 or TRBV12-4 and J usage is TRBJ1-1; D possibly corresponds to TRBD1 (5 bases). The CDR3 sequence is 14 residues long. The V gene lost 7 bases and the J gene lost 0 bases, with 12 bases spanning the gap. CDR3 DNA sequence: TGTGCCAGCATCTTCTGGGGCATGAACACTGAAGCTTTCTTT. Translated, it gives CASIFWGMNTEAFF.

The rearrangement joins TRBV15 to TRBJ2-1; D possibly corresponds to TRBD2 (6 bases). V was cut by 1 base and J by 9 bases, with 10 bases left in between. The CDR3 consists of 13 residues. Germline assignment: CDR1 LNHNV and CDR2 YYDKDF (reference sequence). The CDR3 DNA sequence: TGTGCCACCAGCAGAGCGGGGGTGGGTGAGCAGTTCTTC. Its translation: CATSRAGVGEQFF.

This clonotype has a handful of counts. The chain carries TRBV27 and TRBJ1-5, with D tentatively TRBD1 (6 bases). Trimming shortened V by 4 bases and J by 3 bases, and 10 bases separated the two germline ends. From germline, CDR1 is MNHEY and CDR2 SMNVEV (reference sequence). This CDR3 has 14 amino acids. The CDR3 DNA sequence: TGTGCCAGCAGTTCGGGGGCCGTCAATCAGCCCCAGCATTTT. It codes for CASSSGAVNQPQHF.

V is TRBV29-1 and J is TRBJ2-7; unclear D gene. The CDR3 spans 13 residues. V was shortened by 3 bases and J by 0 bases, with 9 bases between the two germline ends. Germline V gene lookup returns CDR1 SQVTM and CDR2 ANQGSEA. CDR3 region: CSVEIESSYEQYF. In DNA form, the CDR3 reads TGCAGCGTTGAGATCGAGAGCTCCTACGAGCAGTACTTC.

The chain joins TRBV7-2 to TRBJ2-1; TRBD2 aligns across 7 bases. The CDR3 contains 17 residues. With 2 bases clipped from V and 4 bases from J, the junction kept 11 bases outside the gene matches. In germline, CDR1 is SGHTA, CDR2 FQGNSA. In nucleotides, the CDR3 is TGTGCCAGCAGCTTAAGTTCAGCGGGGATACTTTACAATGAGCAGTTCTTC. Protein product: CASSLSSAGILYNEQFF. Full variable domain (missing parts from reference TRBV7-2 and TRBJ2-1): GAGVSQSPSNKVTEKGKDVELRCDPISGHTALYWYRQSLGQGLEFLIYFQGNSAPDKSGLPSDRFSAERTGGSVSTLTIQRTQQEDSAVYLCASSLSSAGILYNEQFFGPGTRLTVL.

The CDR3 region is CASSFETSGFYEQYF. In DNA form, the CDR3 reads TGTGCCAGCAGTTTTGAGACTAGCGGCTTCTACGAGCAGTACTTC. The chain has TRBV27 and TRBJ2-7, with 9 bases identical to TRBD2. Germline lookup yields CDR1 MNHEY and CDR2 SMNVEV (reference sequence). V shed 3 bases and J 3 bases; nucleotides not matched to a gene: 6. The CDR3 runs 15 residues.

In DNA, the CDR3 is TGTGCCAGCAGTTTACTCTCCCGGGGGGCCGATCGGGAGACCCAGTACTTC. Translating gives CASSLLSRGADRETQYF. J is TRBJ2-7 and V is TRBV28, with D possibly matching TRBD2 (7 bases). The J call could be wrong; TRBJ2-5 is a better fit for the DNA end. CDR1 and CDR2 (germline): MDHEN, SYDVKM. This CDR3 is built from 17 residues.

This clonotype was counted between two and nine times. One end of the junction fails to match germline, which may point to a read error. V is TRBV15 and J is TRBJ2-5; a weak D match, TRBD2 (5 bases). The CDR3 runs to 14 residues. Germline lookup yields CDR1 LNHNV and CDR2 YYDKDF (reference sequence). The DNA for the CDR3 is TGTGCTACCAGCAGGCCGGGAAACCAAGAGACCCAGTACTTC. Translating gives CATSRPGNQETQYF.

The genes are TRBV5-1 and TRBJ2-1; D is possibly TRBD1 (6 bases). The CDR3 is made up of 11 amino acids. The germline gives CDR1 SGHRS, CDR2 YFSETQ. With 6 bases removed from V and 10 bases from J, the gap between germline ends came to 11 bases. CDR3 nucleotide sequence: TGCGCCAGCAAGGACAGTTGGGAGCAGTTCTTC. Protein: CASKDSWEQFF.

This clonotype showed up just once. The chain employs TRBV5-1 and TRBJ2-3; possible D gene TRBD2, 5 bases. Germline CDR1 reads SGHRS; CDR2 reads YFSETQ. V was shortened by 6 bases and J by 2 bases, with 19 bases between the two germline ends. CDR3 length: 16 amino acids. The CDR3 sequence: CASNGEFFLDTDTQYF. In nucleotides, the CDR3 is TGCGCCAGCAACGGGGAGTTCTTCCTGGACACAGATACGCAGTATTTT.

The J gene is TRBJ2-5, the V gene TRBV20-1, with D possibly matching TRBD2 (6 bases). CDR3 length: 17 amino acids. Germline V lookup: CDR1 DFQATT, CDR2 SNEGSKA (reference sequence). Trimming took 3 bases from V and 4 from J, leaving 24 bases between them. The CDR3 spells CSASSPDPRDSRETQYF. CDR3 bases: TGCAGTGCTAGTTCCCCCGACCCGAGGGACTCAAGAGAGACCCAGTACTTC.

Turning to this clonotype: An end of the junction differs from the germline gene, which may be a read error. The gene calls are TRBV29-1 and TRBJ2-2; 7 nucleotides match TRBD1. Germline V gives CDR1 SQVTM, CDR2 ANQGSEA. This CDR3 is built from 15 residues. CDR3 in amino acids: CSVGVTGSSTGERFF. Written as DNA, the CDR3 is TGCAGCGTTGGAGTGACAGGGTCGAGCACCGGGGAGCGGTTTTTT.

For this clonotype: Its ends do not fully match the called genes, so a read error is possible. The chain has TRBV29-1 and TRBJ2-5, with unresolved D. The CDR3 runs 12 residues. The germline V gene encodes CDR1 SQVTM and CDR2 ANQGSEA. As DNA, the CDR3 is TGCAGCGTTCCTTGGGCCCAAGGGACCCAGTACTTC. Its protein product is CSVPWAQGTQYF.

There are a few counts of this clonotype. For the CDR3, the DNA is TGTGCCAGCAGCCAAGCGGGACTAGCGGGGTACACGGATACGCAGTATTTT. As protein: CASSQAGLAGYTDTQYF. The V call is TRBV3-1, the J call TRBJ2-3; the match to TRBD2 covers 13 bases. Germline-derived CDR1 and CDR2 are LGHDT and YNNKEL (reference sequence). The CDR3 consists of 17 residues. J was trimmed by 6 bases and V by 1 base; bases with no gene match: 7.

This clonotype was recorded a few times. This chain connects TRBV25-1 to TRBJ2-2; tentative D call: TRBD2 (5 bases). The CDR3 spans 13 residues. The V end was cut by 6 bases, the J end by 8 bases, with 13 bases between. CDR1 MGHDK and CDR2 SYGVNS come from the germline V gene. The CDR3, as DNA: TGTGCCAGCAGCCTGGCGGGTACTGGGGAGCTGTTTTTT. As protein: CASSLAGTGELFF.

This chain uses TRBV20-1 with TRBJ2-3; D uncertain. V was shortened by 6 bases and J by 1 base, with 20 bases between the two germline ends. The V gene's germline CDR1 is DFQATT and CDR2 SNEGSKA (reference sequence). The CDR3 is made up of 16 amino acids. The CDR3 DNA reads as TGCAGTGCCCCAACGCTTGGGCTTTCTGGCACAGATACGCAGTATTTT. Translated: CSAPTLGLSGTDTQYF.

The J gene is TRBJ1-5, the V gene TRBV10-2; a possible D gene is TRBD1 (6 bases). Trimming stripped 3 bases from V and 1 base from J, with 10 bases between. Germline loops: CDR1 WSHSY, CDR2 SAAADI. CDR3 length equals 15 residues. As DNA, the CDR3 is TGCGCCAGCAGTGAAGCGGGGGCGAGCAATCAGCCCCAGCATTTT. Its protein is CASSEAGASNQPQHF.

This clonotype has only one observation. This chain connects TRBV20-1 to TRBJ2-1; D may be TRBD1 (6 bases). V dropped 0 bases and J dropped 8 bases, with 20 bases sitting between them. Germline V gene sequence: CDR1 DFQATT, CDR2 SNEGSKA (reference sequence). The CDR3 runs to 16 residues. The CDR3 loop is CSARDLRGQGLDEQFF. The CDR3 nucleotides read TGCAGTGCTAGAGATCTCAGGGGACAAGGTCTAGATGAGCAGTTCTTC.

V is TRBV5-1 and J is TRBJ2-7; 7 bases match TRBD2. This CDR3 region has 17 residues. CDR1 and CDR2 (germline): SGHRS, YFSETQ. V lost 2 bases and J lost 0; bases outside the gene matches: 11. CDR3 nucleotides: TGCGCCAGCAGCTTACCCCTAGACTGGGAGGGCTCCTACGAGCAGTACTTC. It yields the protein CASSLPLDWEGSYEQYF.

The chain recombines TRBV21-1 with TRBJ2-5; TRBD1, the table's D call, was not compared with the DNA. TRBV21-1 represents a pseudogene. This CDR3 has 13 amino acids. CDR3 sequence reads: CASSNRDNETQYF. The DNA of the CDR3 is TGTGCCAGCAGCAACCGGGACAACGAGACCCAGTACTTC.

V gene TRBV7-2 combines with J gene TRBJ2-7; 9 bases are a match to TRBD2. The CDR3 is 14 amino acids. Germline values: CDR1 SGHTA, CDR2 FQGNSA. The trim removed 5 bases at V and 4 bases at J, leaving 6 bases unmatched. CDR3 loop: CASSLTSGKYEQYF. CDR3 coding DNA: TGTGCCAGCAGCCTGACTAGCGGAAAATACGAGCAGTACTTC.

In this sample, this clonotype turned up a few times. The CDR3 region has the DNA TGCGCCAGCAGCACCCCCGGGACACCGGTTCACGAGCAGTACTTC. This codes for CASSTPGTPVHEQYF. The rearrangement uses TRBV5-1 and TRBJ2-7, with TRBD1 as a possible D gene (6 bases). V lost 4 bases and J lost 5, with 19 bases in between. Germline assignment: CDR1 SGHRS and CDR2 YFSETQ. This CDR3 region has 15 residues.

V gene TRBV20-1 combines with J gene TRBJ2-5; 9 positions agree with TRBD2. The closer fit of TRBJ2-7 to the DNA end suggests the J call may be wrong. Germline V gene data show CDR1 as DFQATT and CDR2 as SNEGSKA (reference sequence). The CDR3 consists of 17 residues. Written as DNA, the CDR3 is TGCAGTGCTCATCGGATGGCGGGAGGGTTATTGAATTACGAGCAGTACTTC. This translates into CSAHRMAGGLLNYEQYF.

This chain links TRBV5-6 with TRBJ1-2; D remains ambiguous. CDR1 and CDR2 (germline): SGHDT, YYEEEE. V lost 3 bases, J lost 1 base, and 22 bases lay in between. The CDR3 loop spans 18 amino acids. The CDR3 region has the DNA TGTGCCAGCAGCTCGTTTCGCGGTACTGGGTTTCATAACTATGGCTACACCTTC. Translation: CASSSFRGTGFHNYGYTF.

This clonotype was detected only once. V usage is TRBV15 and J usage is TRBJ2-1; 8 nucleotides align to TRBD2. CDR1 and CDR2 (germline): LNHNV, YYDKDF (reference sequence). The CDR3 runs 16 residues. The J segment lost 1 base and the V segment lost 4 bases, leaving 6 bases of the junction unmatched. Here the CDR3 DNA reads TGTGCCACCAGCATGGGCGCGGGGGGATCCTACAATGAGCAGTTCTTC. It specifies CATSMGAGGSYNEQFF.

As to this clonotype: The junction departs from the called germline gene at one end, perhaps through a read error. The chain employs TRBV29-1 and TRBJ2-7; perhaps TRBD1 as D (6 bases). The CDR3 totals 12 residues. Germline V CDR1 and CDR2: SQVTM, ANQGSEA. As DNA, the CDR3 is TGCAGCGTTGCTCAGGGGTCCTACGGGCAGTACTTC. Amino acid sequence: CSVAQGSYGQYF.

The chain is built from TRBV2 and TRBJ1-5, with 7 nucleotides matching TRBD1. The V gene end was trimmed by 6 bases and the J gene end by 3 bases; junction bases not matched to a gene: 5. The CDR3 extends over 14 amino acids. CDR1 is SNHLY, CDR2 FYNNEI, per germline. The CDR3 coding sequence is TGTGCCAGCAGAAACAGGGGTGACAATCAGCCCCAGCATTTT. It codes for CASRNRGDNQPQHF. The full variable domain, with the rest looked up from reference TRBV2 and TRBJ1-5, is EPEVTQTPSHQVTQMGQEVILRCVPISNHLYFYWYRQILGQKVEFLVSFYNNEISEKSEIFDDQFSVERPDGSNFTLKIRSTKLEDSAMYFCASRNRGDNQPQHFGDGTRLSIL.